This TCR beta chain came from a study of T cells after somatic rescue of genetic block. Germline-derived CDR1 and CDR2 are LNHDA and SQIVND (reference sequence). Between the trimmed V and J ends, which lost 1 base and 4 bases, there was a span of 13 bases. This CDR3 spans 15 amino acids. The data were produced by immunoSEQ multiplex PCR, yet TCRdb's version contains in-frame clones alone and is incomplete. This sample yields about 70,000 clones, of which 92% are seen a single time; 3% belongs to the top ten. The clonotype comes from a man aged 40-55 years. This chain connects TRBV19 to TRBJ1-1; D is perhaps TRBD1 (6 bases). Specimen: peripheral blood mononuclear cells (PBMCs). CDR3 DNA sequence: TGTGCCAGTAGTATAGCGGACAGCGGATTCACTGAAGCTTTCTTT. Its translation is CASSIADSGFTEAFF.